This T cell receptor beta chain was captured by sequencing in a study of CD8+ T cells in alopecia areata. Germline lookup yields CDR1 SQVTM and CDR2 ANQGSEA. The CDR3 runs 12 residues. V shed 4 bases and J shed 4 bases, with 9 bases lying between them. TCR sequencing used cDNA made by reverse transcription of extracted RNA. Clones were read by immunoSEQ multiplex PCR, and TCRdb kept only the in-frame ones, dropping some. In the table there are roughly 200,000 clones, around 60% of which are singletons. This clone was recorded a few times. This sample's treatment: oral pan-JAK inhibitor, 5-10 mg twice daily.

The sequenced sample was CD4+ T cells sorted from blood, obtained at week 4, from a patient treated with tofacitinib. The rearrangement joins TRBV29-1 to TRBJ2-3; D is unclear. The source of this sequence is a human donor with alopecia areata. CDR3 sequence (DNA): TGCAGCGTTGTGGGAAGTTCAGATACGCAGTATTTT. It is translated as CSVVGSSDTQYF.